The entry below gives a single T cell receptor (beta chain) sequence along with its context. Its antigen is undetermined. The sample has other DNA sequences that encode this CDR3 too. This CDR3 has 16 amino acids. CDR1 and CDR2 from the germline V gene are SGHNT and YYREEE (reference sequence). Trimming cost V 0 bases and J 1 base, with 11 bases left between them. This entry is derived from a study of cytomegalovirus exposure and HLA in healthy donors. Primers: 60 Vbeta forward and 13 Jbeta reverse. Sequencing used immunoSEQ multiplex PCR; TCRdb keeps in-frame clones, though not all of them. The sample holds about 150,000 clones, around 80% seen once. General study findings and limits: Most observed TCR sequences were rare, whereas some public TCRs were detected in many donors. There were reportedly fewer N-insertions in an Asian-associated ancestry cluster than the approximately 670-donor mean, in a later analysis. In a later analysis, TCR association rates varied by HLA locus: DRB1 most, HLA-C fewest.

Sequenced: PBMCs. The source of this sequence is a woman in her 40s in good health and CMV-seropositive. The V and J genes are TRBV5-4 and TRBJ1-3; D is undetermined. The CDR3 reads CASSLGAPDSGNTIYF. CDR3 sequence (DNA): TGTGCCAGCAGCTTGGGGGCCCCAGATTCTGGAAACACCATATATTTT.